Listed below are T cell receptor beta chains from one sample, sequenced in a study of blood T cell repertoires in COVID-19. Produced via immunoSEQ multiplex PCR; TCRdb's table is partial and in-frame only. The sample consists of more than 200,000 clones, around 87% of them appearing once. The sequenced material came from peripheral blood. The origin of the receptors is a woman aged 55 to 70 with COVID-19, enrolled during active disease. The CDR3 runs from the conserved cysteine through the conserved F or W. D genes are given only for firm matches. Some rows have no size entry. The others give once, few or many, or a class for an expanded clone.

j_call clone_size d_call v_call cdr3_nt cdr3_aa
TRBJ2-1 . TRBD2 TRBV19 TGTGCCAGTAGTAGAACCCTAGCGGAGGGATCCTACAATGAGCAGTTCTTC CASSRTLAEGSYNEQFF
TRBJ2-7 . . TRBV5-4 TGTGCCAGCAGCTCGCGGACAGACGAGCAGTACTTC CASSSRTDEQYF
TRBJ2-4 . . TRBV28 TGTGCCAGCAGCACCCAACCAGGAAACATTCAGTACTTC CASSTQPGNIQYF
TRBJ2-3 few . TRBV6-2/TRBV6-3 TGTGCCAGCAGTTCGGTGGGACTGAGGACAGATACGCAGTATTTT CASSSVGLRTDTQYF
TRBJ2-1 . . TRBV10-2 TGCGCCAGCGGGCGGGACTCGCTCTACAATGAGCAGTTCTTC CASGRDSLYNEQFF
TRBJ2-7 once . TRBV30 TGTGCCTGGAGTGACAGACCCTACGAGCAGTACTTC CAWSDRPYEQYF
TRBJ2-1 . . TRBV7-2 TGTGCCAGCAGCTTATTCCTCATGGAGTTCTACAATGAGCAGTTCTTC CASSLFLMEFYNEQFF
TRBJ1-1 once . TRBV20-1 TGCAGTGCTAGTGATTATGCGGAGGACACTGAAGCTTTCTTT CSASDYAEDTEAFF
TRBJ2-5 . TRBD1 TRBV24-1 TGTGCCACCAGTGCCGGCGGACAGGGAAGAGAGACCCAGTACTTC CATSAGGQGRETQYF
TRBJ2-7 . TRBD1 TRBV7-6 TGTGCCAGCAGCCCGGGGTACAGGGGCTACGAGCAGTACTTC CASSPGYRGYEQYF
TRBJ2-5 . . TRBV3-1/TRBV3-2 TGTGCCAGCAGCCAAGATTTGGCGGGGCGGACCCAGTACTTC CASSQDLAGRTQYF
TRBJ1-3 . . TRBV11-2 TGTGCCAGCAGCTTAGGTGGGGCCTCTGGAAACACCATATATTTT CASSLGGASGNTIYF
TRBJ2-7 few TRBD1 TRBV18 TGTGCCAGCTCAAACACAGGGGTGAACGAGCAGTACTTC CASSNTGVNEQYF
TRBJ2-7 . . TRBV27 TGTGCCAGCAGTAGCCAGGCCTACGAGCAGTACTTC CASSSQAYEQYF
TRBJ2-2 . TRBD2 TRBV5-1 TGCGCCAGCAGCACCGGGACTAGCGGGCTCGCGAACACCGGGGAGCTGTTTTTT CASSTGTSGLANTGELFF
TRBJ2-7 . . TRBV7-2 TGTGCCAGCAGCTTAGCAGCCAGGGGTCCCTACGAGCAGTACTTC CASSLAARGPYEQYF
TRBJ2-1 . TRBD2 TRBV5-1 TGCGCCAGCAGCAAGACTAGCGCCCAGAGCTCCTACAATGAGCAGTTCTTC CASSKTSAQSSYNEQFF
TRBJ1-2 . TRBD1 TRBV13 TGTGCCAGCAGCCTCGGGACAGCTACTCCTAACTATGGCTACACCTTC CASSLGTATPNYGYTF
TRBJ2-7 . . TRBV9 TGTGCCAGCAGCGTAGGGGCAAGTAAACTCTACGAGCAGTACTTC CASSVGASKLYEQYF
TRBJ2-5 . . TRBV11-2 TGTGCCAGCAGCTTTATCCGAGACAACCACGAGACCCAGTACTTC CASSFIRDNHETQYF
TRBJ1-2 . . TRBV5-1 TGCGCCAGTCGGGACAATCTAAACTATGGCTACACCTTC CASRDNLNYGYTF
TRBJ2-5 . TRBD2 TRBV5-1 TGCGCCACCAGCCAGGGACTAGGGGGGGGTCAGGAGACCCAGTACTTC CATSQGLGGGQETQYF